This T cell receptor (beta chain) was sequenced in a study of beta chain features in type 1 diabetes. The wider study: Patients looked much like healthy donors when it came to age, gender and cell yields.

Worth noting for this clone: The antigen remains undetermined.

This CDR3 spans 14 amino acids. Germline values: CDR1 LNHDA, CDR2 SQIVND (reference sequence). V lost 0 bases to trimming and J lost 8 bases, with 12 bases between them. Study-level findings and limits: A possible short-template PCR bias applies equally to patients and controls. Moderate yet significant TCRB CDR3 shortening was seen in Type 1 diabetes patients in all four CD4+ subsets.

cDNA synthesis used the whole RNA isolate, giving expressed TCRB sequences. Generated by immunoSEQ multiplex PCR, the TCRdb table keeps only in-frame clones and is missing some. This sample carries hundreds of thousands of clones, roughly 11% of them seen once, and the ten largest clones take more than 0.015%. Purities in excess of 95% were seen in all sorted populations. This clonotype was sampled from a man aged 30-40 years with type 1 diabetes. The chain has TRBV19 and TRBJ2-3; tentative D call: TRBD2 (6 bases). Sample: naive CD4+ T cells from blood. The CDR3 region is CASSIEGGKSTQYF. The CDR3 nucleotides are TGTGCCAGTAGTATAGAAGGAGGGAAGAGTACGCAGTATTTT.